The sequence of this T cell receptor (beta chain) was determined in a study of monozygotic twins with inflammatory bowel disease. Study conclusions and caveats: The data gave no support to a single strong IBD-associated signal or clonotype. Healthy co-twins exceeded IBD patients in TCRbeta diversity as measured by inverse Simpson.

TCRdb processed the 5' RACE reads again and assigns one entry to each CDR3 protein, with no DNA. There are 110,000 to 150,000 distinct CDR3 sequences in the sample, with 1.2% held by the top ten. As concerns this clonotype: Its antigen is not known.

Specimen: blood. This clonotype originated in a human donor with ulcerative colitis or Crohn's disease, or a healthy co-twin of an affected twin (not recorded which).

CDR3 sequence reads: CASSLIRDNEQFF. The chain combines TRBV7-3 with TRBJ2-1. The CDR3 length is 13 residues. Germline V lookup: CDR1 SGHTA, CDR2 FQGTGA. The full variable domain, with the rest looked up from reference TRBV7-3 and TRBJ2-1, is GAGVSQTPSNKVTEKGKYVELRCDPISGHTALYWYRQSLGQGPEFLIYFQGTGAADDSGLPNDRFFAVRPEGSVSTLKIQRTERGDSAVYLCASSLIRDNEQFFGPGTRLTVL.